The T cell receptor (beta chain) described here comes from a study of CD8+ T cells in alopecia areata. About the study: Graft recipients were roughly 6-11-week-old female C3H/HeJ mice, and donor skin originated from approximately 6-12-month-old C3H/HeJ mice with spontaneous alopecia. Findings and caveats of the study: Scalp specimens additionally yield sequences from normal skin's resident alphabeta T cells. Patients displayed less clarity in TCR sharing than mice, a finding possibly related to HLA.

V was pared by 0 bases and J by 1 base, with 3 bases of the junction left unmatched. This CDR3 spans 16 amino acids. Per germline, CDR1 NSHNY and CDR2 SYGAGN. Cells from pooled cutaneous lymph nodes were sorted by CD4, CD8alpha, NKG2D, NKG2ACE and other markers. RNA extraction and reverse transcription yielded cDNA as sequencing template. Clones were sequenced by immunoSEQ multiplex PCR, and TCRdb holds only the in-frame ones, with some missing. The sample shows 200,000 to 300,000 clones, none of them appearing just once. This clone has a handful of counts. What it binds is not known. The listed genes are named as in mouse. The read ends 4 residues shy of where the CDR3 ends; the end is completed using the germline J gene.

The receptor's source is a C3H/HeJ mouse with alopecia areata. The strain bears MHC haplotype H2-k. Source material: CD4+ T cells sorted from a lymph node. The rearrangement links TRBV13-1 to TRBJ2-1; 8 bases are shared with TRBD2. CDR3 region: CASSDANWGNYAEQFF. The CDR3 DNA, read in part, is TGTGCCAGCAGTGATGCGAACTGGGGGAACTATGCT.